One and the same sample provided the 18 T cell receptor beta chains below, sequenced in a study of control samples from healthy donors and cancer patients (dated by TCRdb to about 2020). The protocol used for the library was the immunoSEQ multiplex PCR assay. This is the immuneACCESS table as TCRdb keeps it, with only in-frame sequences that have V and J called. A part of the clones is gone; compared with another copy, unresolved V genes explain less than half, and the rest is unexplained. In all, the sample holds about 51,000 clones, and approximately 91% of those were seen once. The top ten constitute around two fifths of the sample. Input material: PBMCs. These receptors were collected from a man in his forties or fifties with head and neck cancer.

This sequence joins TRBV24-1 and TRBJ1-4, with D maybe TRBD1 (5 bases). The CDR3 has 20 residues. The germline V and J ends were trimmed by 5 bases and 7 bases, with 31 bases remaining between them. CDR1 and CDR2 (germline): KGHDR, SFDVKD. The CDR3: CATSAVGRGRRLGEGEKLFF. CDR3 in DNA: TGTGCCACCAGTGCCGTGGGGAGGGGTCGGCGGTTAGGTGAAGGTGAAAAACTGTTTTTT.

The chain combines TRBV10-3 with TRBJ2-2; perhaps TRBD1 as D (6 bases). V lost 3 bases to trimming and J lost 5 bases, with 16 bases between them. CDR3 length: 16 residues. Germline CDR1 reads ENHRY; CDR2 reads SYGVKD. The CDR3 here is CAISDLAGVGTGELFF. The CDR3 DNA reads as TGTGCCATCAGTGACCTGGCAGGGGTCGGAACCGGGGAGCTGTTTTTT.

The genes are TRBV11-3 and TRBJ1-2, with D possibly matching TRBD1 (5 bases). There are 13 residues in the CDR3. The V end lost 8 bases, the J end lost 8 bases, and 18 bases lay between the germline ends. CDR1 is SGHNT, CDR2 YENEEA, per germline. CDR3 region: CASPGGGFKGYTF. The CDR3 nucleotides are TGTGCCAGCCCTGGGGGAGGGTTTAAGGGCTACACCTTC.

Only one count was recorded for this clone. The chain employs TRBV7-3 and TRBJ2-2, with 7 bases lining up with TRBD1. CDR3 length equals 14 residues. V lost 3 bases, J lost 6 bases, and 4 bases stayed unmatched. CDR1 and CDR2 (germline): SGHTA, FQGTGA. The CDR3 loop reads CASSFTGQPGELFF. The CDR3 coding sequence is TGTGCCAGCAGCTTCACGGGACAGCCCGGGGAGCTGTTTTTT.

This rearrangement joins TRBV7-9 to TRBJ2-7; TRBD2 might be the D (6 bases). V lost 5 bases and J lost 4, with 12 bases in between. The CDR3 runs 13 residues. In germline, CDR1 is SEHNR, CDR2 FQNEAQ (reference sequence). The CDR3 here is CASSPRTTYEQYF. DNA of the CDR3: TGTGCCAGCAGCCCTCGGACTACTTACGAGCAGTACTTC.

This clone appeared once. The chain recombines TRBV2 with TRBJ2-3; no definite D call. The CDR3 spans 14 residues. CDR1 is SNHLY and CDR2 is FYNNEI in the germline V gene. V was shortened by 8 bases and J by 2 bases, with 14 bases between the two germline ends. The CDR3: CASVKQWSTDTQYF. The CDR3 DNA sequence: TGTGCCAGCGTTAAACAATGGTCCACAGATACGCAGTATTTT.

This clone was counted a single time. The rearrangement uses TRBV7-2 and TRBJ2-5; unclear D gene. CDR1 SGHTA and CDR2 FQGNSA come from the germline V gene. Trimming took off 5 bases at V and 4 bases at J, with 11 bases between the two ends. The CDR3 sequence is 13 residues long. DNA of the CDR3: TGTGCCAGCAGCATGCGAGGCGCAGAGACCCAGTACTTC. Residues: CASSMRGAETQYF.

The rearrangement uses TRBV5-4 and TRBJ2-5; the D call may be TRBD1 or TRBD2 (5 bases each). The CDR3 has 15 amino acids. The V and J ends lost 3 bases and 5 bases respectively, with 17 bases between them. From germline, CDR1 is SGHNT and CDR2 YYREEE (reference sequence). CDR3 nucleotide sequence: TGTGCCAGCAGCTCCGATTGGGGGAATCGGGAGACCCAGTACTTC. Amino acids: CASSSDWGNRETQYF.

This clone was seen a handful of times. The genes are TRBV19 and TRBJ2-2; D is perhaps TRBD2 (6 bases). The CDR3 extends over 14 amino acids. V shed 3 bases and J shed 4 bases, with 9 bases lying between them. The germline gives CDR1 LNHDA, CDR2 SQIVND (reference sequence). CDR3 nucleotide sequence: TGTGCCAGTAGTATTATGGGGGGCACCGGGGAGCTGTTTTTT. Translation gives CASSIMGGTGELFF.

This chain connects TRBV9 to TRBJ2-1, with D possibly matching TRBD1 (6 bases). V lost 4 bases to trimming and J lost 4 bases, with 15 bases between them. Germline values: CDR1 SGDLS, CDR2 YYNGEE. The CDR3 contains 15 residues. CDR3 coding DNA: TGTGCCAGCAGCAAGTTGTGGGACATATACAATGAGCAGTTCTTC. This translates into CASSKLWDIYNEQFF.

The V gene is TRBV24-1, the J gene TRBJ2-2; D is possibly TRBD1 or TRBD2 (5 bases each). V was clipped by 2 bases and J by 6 bases, with 9 bases between them. Germline loops: CDR1 KGHDR, CDR2 SFDVKD. The CDR3 loop spans 14 amino acids. CDR3 DNA sequence: TGTGCCACCAGTGATTCTGAGGGACCCGGGGAGCTGTTTTTT. Translated, it gives CATSDSEGPGELFF.

This chain links TRBV29-1 with TRBJ1-4; 9 nucleotides align to TRBD1. J was trimmed by 11 bases and V by 5 bases; bases with no gene match: 6. Germline lookup yields CDR1 SQVTM and CDR2 ANQGSEA. The length of the CDR3 is 12 residues. The CDR3 region has the DNA TGCAGCGTTCGGACAGGGGAGGAGAAACTGTTTTTT. Residues: CSVRTGEEKLFF. Together with reference TRBV29-1 and TRBJ1-4, the CDR3 gives the full variable domain: SAVISQKPSRDICQRGTSLTIQCQVDSQVTMMFWYRQQPGQSLTLIATANQGSEATYESGFVIDKFPISRPNLTFSTLTVSNMSPEDSSIYLCSVRTGEEKLFFGSGTQLSVL.

This clone has just one count. CDR3 loop: CASSTSGSYNEQFF. CDR3 DNA sequence: TGTGCCAGCAGTACTAGCGGAAGCTACAATGAGCAGTTCTTC. The gene calls are TRBV25-1 and TRBJ2-1; 8 nucleotides agree with TRBD2. Germline-derived CDR1 and CDR2 are MGHDK and SYGVNS. V trimming: 5 bases; J trimming: 3 bases; junction bases outside the gene matches: 3. The CDR3 length is 14 residues.

This chain joins TRBV3-1 (or the pseudogene TRBV3-2) and TRBJ2-2, with 8 bases that match TRBD1. Germline V gives CDR1 LGHDT, CDR2 YNNKEL (reference sequence). The CDR3 totals 14 residues. The J segment lost 7 bases and the V segment lost 1 base, leaving 2 bases of the junction unmatched. Here the CDR3 DNA reads TGTGCCAGCAGCCAAGGGGACAGGAGCGGGGAGCTGTTTTTT. Translating gives CASSQGDRSGELFF.

The rearrangement joins TRBV5-1 to TRBJ2-2; 7 bases match TRBD1. Looked up from germline, CDR1 is SGHRS and CDR2 is YFSETQ. The CDR3 covers 16 residues. V lost 5 bases and J lost 0; bases outside the gene matches: 7. The CDR3 DNA follows: TGCGCCAGCAGGGCCCCGGGACAGACGAACACCGGGGAGCTGTTTTTT. This encodes CASRAPGQTNTGELFF.

This clone was counted a few times. The chain employs TRBV10-1 and TRBJ2-7, with TRBD2 matching over 9 bases. This CDR3 contains 16 residues. Germline CDR1 WNHNN, CDR2 SYGVQD (reference sequence). V was clipped by 0 bases and J by 1 base; unmatched bases: 4. Here the CDR3 DNA reads TGCGCCAGCAGTGAGTCGGCACTAGCGGGTTCCTACGAGCAGTACTTC. Translating gives CASSESALAGSYEQYF.

V and J are TRBV7-8 and TRBJ2-5; the match to TRBD2 covers 11 bases. The CDR3 runs 17 residues. Germline values: CDR1 SGHVS, CDR2 FQNEAQ. V shed 1 base, J shed 2 bases, and the junction held 6 bases outside the gene matches. Here the CDR3 reads CASSLVSSGGNQETQYF. In DNA, the CDR3 is TGTGCCAGCAGCTTAGTATCTAGCGGGGGGAATCAAGAGACCCAGTACTTC. The variable domain in full, completed from reference TRBV7-8 and TRBJ2-5, reads GAGVSQSPRYKVAKRGQDVALRCDPISGHVSLFWYQQALGQGPEFLTYFQNEAQLDKSGLPSDRFFAERPEGSVSTLKIQRTQQEDSAVYLCASSLVSSGGNQETQYFGPGTRLLVL.

The J gene is TRBJ2-5, the V gene TRBV3-1 (or the pseudogene TRBV3-2); maybe TRBD2 (5 bases). This CDR3 is built from 15 residues. From germline, CDR1 is LGHDT and CDR2 YNNKEL (reference sequence). V lost 3 bases, J lost 1 base, and 12 bases lay in between. In DNA, the CDR3 is TGTGCCAGCAGCCAGTTAGCGATTCCCCAAGAGACCCAGTACTTC. Protein product: CASSQLAIPQETQYF.